Here is one T cell receptor beta chain with its context. Germline V gene sequence: CDR1 SGDLS, CDR2 YYNGEE. V was pared by 3 bases and J by 2 bases, with 6 bases of the junction left unmatched. The CDR3 runs to 15 residues. These data come from a study of blood T cell repertoires in COVID-19. Assay used: immunoSEQ multiplex PCR; TCRdb lists only in-frame clones, some missing. The sample lists approximately 490,000 clones, approximately 86% occurring once. Which cohort a participant joined came from the clinical history participants gave. What the recovered Cohort 3 donors had was two negative PCRs, clearance, or symptom resolution.

The sequenced sample was PBMCs or T cells enriched from blood (not recorded which). This sequence was found in a woman in her sixties who had recovered from COVID-19. The chain recombines TRBV9 with TRBJ2-3, with 7 bases lining up with TRBD2. CDR3 amino acids: CASSAAGRYTDTQYF. CDR3 DNA: TGTGCCAGCAGCGCAGCGGGACGCTACACAGATACGCAGTATTTT.